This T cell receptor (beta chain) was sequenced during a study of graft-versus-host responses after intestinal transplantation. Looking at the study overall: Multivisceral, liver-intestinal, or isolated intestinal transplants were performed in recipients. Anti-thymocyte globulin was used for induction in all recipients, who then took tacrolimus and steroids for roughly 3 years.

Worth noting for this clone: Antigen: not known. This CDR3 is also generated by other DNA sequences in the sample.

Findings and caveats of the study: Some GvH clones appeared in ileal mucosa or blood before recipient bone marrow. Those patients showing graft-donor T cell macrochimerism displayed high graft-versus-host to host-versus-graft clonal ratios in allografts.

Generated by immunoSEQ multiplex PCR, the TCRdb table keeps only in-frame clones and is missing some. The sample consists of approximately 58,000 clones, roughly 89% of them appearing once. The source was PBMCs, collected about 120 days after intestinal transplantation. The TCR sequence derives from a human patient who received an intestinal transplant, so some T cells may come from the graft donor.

The CDR3 sequence: CASRTGGQETQYF. CDR3 in DNA: TGTGCCAGTAGGACAGGGGGACAAGAGACCCAGTACTTC. The rearrangement joins TRBV7-9 to TRBJ2-5; 10 nucleotides line up with TRBD1. Trimming at V came to 9 bases and at J to 2 bases, leaving 3 bases not matched to a gene. The CDR3 spans 13 residues. The germline CDR1 and CDR2 sequences are SEHNR and FQNEAQ (reference sequence).